The 28 T cell receptor beta chains in this list originate from one sample, sequenced in a study of T cells in Graves' hyperthyroidism and ophthalmopathy (dated by TCRdb to between 2018 and 2021). Library prep was done by multiplex PCR. TCRdb shows the sequencer as Illumina HiSeq 2000. Amplification of TCR beta CDR3 regions was carried out from RNA transcripts. For the first round of RT-PCR on the TCR CDR3, the HTBI primer set was used together with the Qiagen OneStep RT-PCR kit. The public reads were quality trimmed at Q25 with fastp and then assembled into clones with MiXCR by TCRdb, keeping productive beta chains. Each CDR3 protein appears once, grouped with its most common genes and DNA. The sample table holds about 420,000 distinct CDR3 sequences, of which roughly 15% were seen once. 5.3% of the sample is in the top ten clones. The sample consisted of blood. These TCRs come from a woman younger than 30 with Graves' hyperthyroidism.

This clonotype occurred many times. The chain links TRBV3-1 to TRBJ2-1, with 13 nucleotides matching TRBD2. The V and J ends lost 0 bases and 7 bases, in that order; junction bases with no gene match: 6. The CDR3 loop spans 17 amino acids. Germline-derived CDR1 and CDR2 are LGHDT and YNNKEL (reference sequence). In DNA, the CDR3 is TGTGCCAGCAGCCAAGATGCAGGACTAGCGGGAGAAAATGAGCAGTTCTTC. Translating it yields CASSQDAGLAGENEQFF.

This clonotype has only a few counts. This CDR3 is missing its conserved last phenylalanine or tryptophan, likely due to a read error. The chain has TRBV7-9 and TRBJ2-5; 8 nucleotides agree with TRBD2. Germline CDR1 SEHNR, CDR2 FQNEAQ (reference sequence). The CDR3 spans 14 residues. Unmatched junction bases numbered 4, after V lost 5 bases and J lost 2 bases. The CDR3 sequence is CASSPGTRQETQYS. CDR3 DNA sequence: TGTGCCAGCAGCCCCGGGACTAGACAAGAGACCCAGTACTCC.

At least ten counts were recorded for this clonotype. The chain links TRBV28 to TRBJ2-5; D is perhaps TRBD1 or TRBD2 (7 bases each). Germline-derived CDR1 and CDR2 are MDHEN and SYDVKM. This CDR3 spans 15 amino acids. Trimming left V 9 bases short and J 3 bases short, with 20 bases between. In DNA, the CDR3 is TGTGCCAGTAACCTTTCAGGGGGGGGGAAAGAGACCCAGTACTTC. Amino acid sequence: CASNLSGGGKETQYF. Full variable domain (outside the CDR3, taken from reference TRBV28 and TRBJ2-5): DVKVTQSSRYLVKRTGEKVFLECVQDMDHENMFWYRQDPGLGLRLIYFSYDVKMKEKGDIPEGYSVSREKKERFSLILESASTNQTSMYLCASNLSGGGKETQYFGPGTRLLVL.

The CDR3 reads CASSLGGINSPLHF. The CDR3 nucleotides are TGTGCCAGCAGTTTAGGAGGTATCAATTCACCCCTCCACTTT. The chain uses TRBV12-3 or TRBV12-4 and TRBJ1-6, with no clear D. V was shortened by 1 base and J by 7 bases, with 8 bases between the two germline ends. The CDR3 runs 14 residues.

This clonotype was seen at least ten times. The chain has TRBV28 and TRBJ1-1, with D possibly TRBD1 on 5 matching bases. This CDR3 comprises 14 residues. The V gene's germline CDR1 is MDHEN and CDR2 SYDVKM. Trimming cost V 1 base and J 5 bases, with 11 bases left between them. The CDR3: CASSLSQGLTEAFF. CDR3 bases: TGTGCCAGCAGTTTATCTCAGGGCCTTACTGAAGCTTTCTTT.

This clonotype was observed a handful of times. The V gene is TRBV7-9, the J gene TRBJ2-2; 7 positions match TRBD1. The junction had 4 bases not matched to a gene; V was cut back by 2 bases and J by 1 base. Germline V lookup: CDR1 SEHNR, CDR2 FQNEAQ (reference sequence). This CDR3 has 16 residues. The CDR3 DNA is TGTGCCAGCAGCTTATGGACAGGTCTGAACACCGGGGAGCTGTTTTTT. Residues: CASSLWTGLNTGELFF.

This clonotype was seen a few times. The rearrangement joins TRBV2 to TRBJ2-6, with unresolved D. Germline V CDR1 and CDR2: SNHLY, FYNNEI. V dropped 5 bases and J dropped 4 bases, with 6 bases sitting between them. The CDR3 has 13 amino acids. CDR3 sequence (DNA): TGTGCCAGCAGTTGGTCCGGGGCCAACGTCCTGACTTTC. It yields the protein CASSWSGANVLTF.

The gene calls are TRBV30 and TRBJ2-7; TRBD1 or TRBD2 may be the D gene (5 bases each). Germline values: CDR1 GTSNPN, CDR2 SVGIG (reference sequence). V was pared by 5 bases and J by 0 bases, with 11 bases between. The CDR3 covers 13 residues. CDR3 amino acids: CAWDGADSYEQYF. CDR3 bases: TGTGCCTGGGACGGGGCGGACTCCTACGAGCAGTACTTC.

This clonotype was found many times. This chain connects TRBV28 to TRBJ2-5; D might be TRBD1 or TRBD2, each matching 6 bases. With 4 bases removed from V and 5 bases from J, the gap between germline ends came to 17 bases. This CDR3 contains 15 residues. Germline CDR1 is MDHEN and CDR2 is SYDVKM. The CDR3 DNA follows: TGTGCCAGCAGTTCTTTGGGGGGCGCGGATGAGACCCAGTACTTC. Protein sequence: CASSSLGGADETQYF.

At least ten counts were recorded for this clonotype. The chain has TRBV18 and TRBJ1-2, with 8 nucleotides matching TRBD1. The CDR3 totals 14 residues. The J segment lost 6 bases and the V segment lost 4 bases, leaving 7 bases of the junction unmatched. Germline V gene lookup returns CDR1 KGHSH and CDR2 LQKENI. CDR3 coding DNA: TGTGCCAGCTCACGACGAGAACAGGGGGATGGCTACACCTTC. Amino acids: CASSRREQGDGYTF.

The table lists this clonotype with many counts. The rearrangement links TRBV6-2 or TRBV6-3 to TRBJ1-2; TRBD1 agrees at 9 bases. From germline, CDR1 is MNHEY and CDR2 SVGEGT. V trimming: 8 bases; J trimming: 6 bases; junction bases outside the gene matches: 7. This CDR3 is built from 13 residues. Written as DNA, the CDR3 is TGTGCCAGCCGGGGACAGGGTCGCGATGGCTACACCTTC. Translating gives CASRGQGRDGYTF.

The gene calls are TRBV6-1 and TRBJ2-1; D unresolved. Germline assignment: CDR1 MNHNS and CDR2 SASEGT. The CDR3 has 15 amino acids. The V and J ends lost 2 bases and 3 bases respectively, with 11 bases between them. CDR3 residues: CASSELSLVYNEQFF. CDR3 in DNA: TGTGCCAGCAGTGAACTTTCACTGGTCTACAATGAGCAGTTCTTC.

In this sample, this clonotype turned up a few times. Being one base from a much bigger clone, this may be a read error. The chain is built from TRBV28 and TRBJ2-1; D might be TRBD2 (5 bases). In germline, CDR1 is MDHEN, CDR2 SYDVKM. The CDR3 extends over 14 amino acids. The CDR3 bases are TGTGCCAGCAGCCCCCAGATAGACTACAGTGAGCAGTTCTTC. The encoded protein is CASSPQIDYSEQFF.

This clonotype showed up many times. The CDR3 loop reads CASSQGLAYEQYF. The CDR3 DNA sequence: TGTGCCAGCAGCCAAGGACTAGCCTACGAGCAGTACTTC. The chain links TRBV3-1 to TRBJ2-7; possible D gene TRBD2, 6 bases. Looked up from germline, CDR1 is LGHDT and CDR2 is YNNKEL (reference sequence). CDR3 length: 13 amino acids. V was trimmed by 1 base and J by 2 bases, leaving 6 bases between them.

This clonotype was detected only a few times. The chain couples TRBV3-1 to TRBJ1-1; unclear D gene. Germline assignment: CDR1 LGHDT and CDR2 YNNKEL (reference sequence). Trimming cost V 0 bases and J 6 bases, with 5 bases left between them. This CDR3 is 12 amino acids long. In nucleotides, the CDR3 is TGTGCCAGCAGCCAAGAGGGTCCTGAAGCTTTCTTT. Protein product: CASSQEGPEAFF.

The sample holds a few counts of this clonotype. The chain carries TRBV4-1 and TRBJ2-7, with 7 bases aligning to TRBD1. CDR3 length: 18 amino acids. V lost 0 bases and J lost 0; bases outside the gene matches: 11. From germline, CDR1 is MGHRA and CDR2 YSYEKL. The CDR3 DNA is TGCGCCAGCAGCCAAGACTACGTGGACAGGACAAACTCCTACGAGCAGTACTTC. It yields the protein CASSQDYVDRTNSYEQYF.

The CDR3 loop is CASGNSGGGEQYF. CDR3 DNA: TGTGCTAGTGGTAATAGTGGGGGAGGCGAGCAGTACTTC. The chain employs TRBV12-5 and TRBJ2-7; TRBD2 is a possible D gene (6 bases). Trimming left V 5 bases short and J 6 bases short, with 14 bases between. Germline CDR1 and CDR2: LGHNT and FRNRAP. The CDR3 has 13 residues.

The chain has TRBV19 and TRBJ2-2, with D possibly being TRBD1 (6 bases). V was shortened by 10 bases and J by 5 bases, with 20 bases between the two germline ends. The germline gives CDR1 LNHDA, CDR2 SQIVND (reference sequence). The length of the CDR3 is 15 residues. This CDR3 is CATHPGTRVTGELFF. The CDR3, as DNA: TGTGCCACCCACCCCGGGACAAGGGTTACCGGGGAGCTGTTTTTT.

The table lists this clonotype with many counts. The rearrangement uses TRBV12-3 or TRBV12-4 and TRBJ1-1, with 9 bases fitting TRBD1. J gave up 1 base and V 4 bases, and 10 bases lay outside the gene matches. The CDR3 has 17 amino acids. CDR3 bases: TGTGCCAGCAGTTCCGTCCCGGGACAGGGACCGAACACTGAAGCTTTCTTT. This gives the protein CASSSVPGQGPNTEAFF.

This clonotype showed up many times. The chain uses TRBV12-3 or TRBV12-4 and TRBJ2-1; the match to TRBD2 covers 7 bases. The length of the CDR3 is 15 residues. Unmatched junction bases numbered 19, after V lost 7 bases and J lost 13 bases. CDR3 DNA sequence: TGTGCCAGCACCAAACTTAGCGGGTCCCTGTTAGTTCAGTTCTTC. Protein product: CASTKLSGSLLVQFF.

As to this clonotype: One end of the junction does not line up with germline, which may come from a read error. This rearrangement joins TRBV3-1 to TRBJ2-2; D uncertain. CDR1 and CDR2 (germline): LGHDT, YNNKEL (reference sequence). The CDR3 covers 15 residues. In DNA form, the CDR3 reads TGTGCCAGCAGGCAAGGATCAGGCTACACCGGGGAGCTGTTTTTT. Its protein is CASRQGSGYTGELFF.

The genes are TRBV29-1 and TRBJ1-1; D is uncertain. The CDR3 sequence is 13 residues long. With 7 bases removed from V and 5 bases from J, the gap between germline ends came to 17 bases. CDR1 SQVTM and CDR2 ANQGSEA come from the germline V gene. In DNA, the CDR3 is TGCAGCGCTACGACAAATCTGAGAACTGAAGCTTTCTTT. Its protein is CSATTNLRTEAFF.

The table lists this clonotype with a few counts. The chain is built from TRBV6-1 and TRBJ1-1, with TRBD1 identical over 8 bases. The CDR3 extends over 14 amino acids. V shed 6 bases, J shed 5 bases, and the junction held 8 bases outside the gene matches. CDR1 and CDR2 from the germline V gene are MNHNS and SASEGT. DNA for the CDR3: TGTGCCAGCAGCCTGGGACAGGTAAAGACTGAAGCTTTCTTT. Protein sequence: CASSLGQVKTEAFF.

The sample holds one count of this clonotype. The chain links TRBV28 to TRBJ1-1; D perhaps matches TRBD1 (5 bases). Trimming took 5 bases from V and 4 from J, leaving 17 bases between them. Germline V gene sequence: CDR1 MDHEN, CDR2 SYDVKM. The CDR3 consists of 15 residues. The CDR3 sequence is CASSPPGRPPTEAFF. CDR3 nucleotide sequence: TGTGCCAGCAGTCCCCCGGGACGCCCCCCCACTGAAGCTTTCTTT.

The chain recombines TRBV6-4 with TRBJ2-1; the match to TRBD1 covers 8 bases. Losses at the gene ends were 4 bases for V and 9 bases for J; bases not matched to a gene: 5. This CDR3 has 13 amino acids. The germline CDR1 and CDR2 sequences are MRHNA and SNTAGT. The CDR3 loop reads CASSGTGNPEQFF. CDR3 nucleotide sequence: TGTGCCAGCAGTGGGACAGGGAATCCTGAGCAGTTCTTC.

There are a few counts of this clonotype. V gene TRBV19 combines with J gene TRBJ2-5; D could derive from TRBD1 or TRBD2 (5 bases each). Germline assignment: CDR1 LNHDA and CDR2 SQIVND (reference sequence). The CDR3 has 12 residues. The ends were cut back, 3 bases at V and 5 bases at J, with 7 bases in the middle. The CDR3: CASSMGRETQYF. The DNA for the CDR3 is TGTGCCAGTAGTATGGGACGGGAGACCCAGTACTTC. Complete variable domain (other parts from reference TRBV19 and TRBJ2-5): DGGITQSPKYLFRKEGQNVTLSCEQNLNHDAMYWYRQDPGQGLRLIYYSQIVNDFQKGDIAEGYSVSREKKESFPLTVTSAQKNPTAFYLCASSMGRETQYFGPGTRLLVL.

This clonotype has ten or more counts. Written as DNA, the CDR3 is TGTGCCAGCAGAATTACAGGGGAGGACGAGCAGTACTTC. Protein sequence: CASRITGEDEQYF. The V gene is TRBV7-9, the J gene TRBJ2-7; the D gene is possibly TRBD1 (7 bases). Trimming removed 6 bases from V and 5 bases from J, with 14 bases in between. The length of the CDR3 is 13 residues. The germline gives CDR1 SEHNR, CDR2 FQNEAQ (reference sequence).

This clonotype was seen many times. The rearrangement links TRBV7-9 to TRBJ2-7, with D perhaps TRBD1 or TRBD2 (5 bases each). This CDR3 has 14 amino acids. Germline V gene lookup returns CDR1 SEHNR and CDR2 FQNEAQ (reference sequence). V gave up 4 bases and J gave up 0 bases, with 10 bases separating them. The CDR3 DNA reads as TGTGCCAGCAGCTGGGACGGAAGCTCCTACGAGCAGTACTTC. The encoded protein is CASSWDGSSYEQYF. Full variable domain (missing parts from reference TRBV7-9 and TRBJ2-7): DTGVSQNPRHKITKRGQNVTFRCDPISEHNRLYWYRQTLGQGPEFLTYFQNEAQLEKSRLLSDRFSAERPKGSFSTLEIQRTEQGDSAMYLCASSWDGSSYEQYFGPGTRLTVT.